This TCR beta chain appears in the sequencing data of a study of CD4 T cells in relation to SARS-CoV-2 and coronaviruses. About the research overall: The HLA restriction of the shared crossreactive spike epitopes was mapped.

Uncultured naive and memory CD4+ T cells supplied DNA for deep TCR-beta sequencing. The method was immunoSEQ multiplex PCR; TCRdb's version includes in-frame clones alone and lacks a portion of them. The repertoire holds roughly 61,000 clones, with roughly 88% as singletons. CDR3 length equals 12 residues. CDR1 is MDHEN, CDR2 SYDVKM, per germline. Trimming cost V 5 bases and J 5 bases, with 9 bases left between them. Whole-study findings and limits: Compared with monoreactive clones, crossreactive clones showed significantly weaker SARS-CoV-2 expansion. Samples before the pandemic and after infection were not matched within any donor.

Only one count was recorded for this clone. What it binds is not known. Before the COVID-19 pandemic, during about 2011-2019, CD4+ T cells were taken from unexposed donors. The chain links TRBV28 to TRBJ1-2; D is unclear. This clonotype was sampled from a human donor in good health. Material for sequencing was memory CD4+ T cells from PBMCs. The CDR3 sequence: CASSPGYYGYTF. DNA for the CDR3: TGTGCCAGCAGTCCTGGTTATTATGGCTACACCTTC.